This T cell receptor (beta chain) was identified in a study of beta chain features in type 1 diabetes. This CDR3 spans 11 amino acids. Germline CDR1 reads DFQATT; CDR2 reads SNEGSKA (reference sequence). V lost 3 bases and J lost 8, with 5 bases in between. cDNA synthesis used the whole RNA isolate, giving expressed TCRB sequences. TCRdb's copy holds only in-frame clones and misses some; the assay was immunoSEQ multiplex PCR. The table includes a few hundred thousand clones, roughly 15% detected once. This TCR was sampled from a woman under 30 in good health. The chain links TRBV20-1 to TRBJ2-6; D gene uncertain. Sequenced sample: naive CD4+ T cells from blood. This CDR3 is CSARRSNVLTF. CDR3 in DNA: TGCAGTGCTAGGAGGTCCAACGTCCTGACTTTC.